The present entry profiles one TCR beta chain with its context. Its antigen is unknown. The record originates from a study of shared clonotypes between healthy human individuals. Broader study findings: Several donors held 5% to 5.5% of naive CD4 clonotypes in common.

Samples underwent the assay at deep level. The repertoire was sequenced with immunoSEQ multiplex PCR; TCRdb's copy has only in-frame clones and lacks some. The table shows fewer than 3 million clones, with roughly 92% occurring only once. This CDR3 is built from 16 residues. Germline V gene data show CDR1 as MGHRA and CDR2 as YSYEKL. V gave up 3 bases and J gave up 7 bases; unmatched junction bases: 9. V and J are TRBV4-1 and TRBJ2-7, with 13 bases lining up with TRBD2. The TCR originated in a man aged 18 to 30 in good health. Some clones in this sample may be carry-over from other donors' samples. Sequenced input: naive CD4+ T cells from PBMCs. Stated subset: CD45RA+ positively selected. In DNA form, the CDR3 reads TGCGCCAGCAGCCATCCCGGACTAGCGGGAGCACGGGAGCAGTACTTC. It codes for CASSHPGLAGAREQYF.